This T cell receptor (beta chain) was identified during a study of naive and memory T cell subsets. Whole-study findings and limits: Potentially, T cell activation and differentiation skew this RNA-based measurement.

This CDR3 is built from 15 residues. Germline V gene data show CDR1 as SGHVS and CDR2 as FQNEAQ. V gave up 5 bases and J gave up 6 bases, with 17 bases separating them. Four PCR rounds used nested alpha and beta constant region primers plus the SP2 primer. Reverse transcription of blood and skin TCR RNA was primed at alpha and beta constant regions. MiXCR, applied by TCRdb to the 5' RACE reads, yields one record per CDR3 protein. The sample holds more than 50,000 distinct CDR3 sequences, approximately 6.6% seen once. A UMI-containing oligonucleotide was joined by 3' ligation to the TCR cDNA template. Adult healthy volunteers gave 2.5 ml peripheral blood for whole-blood RNA. Cells were not sorted; total RNA input targeted roughly 1 to 1,100 ng. Of note for this clonotype: The antigen is unknown.

This chain joins TRBV7-8 and TRBJ2-1; D may be TRBD1 (5 bases). The TCR originated in a male donor in good health. CDR3 nucleotides: TGTGCCAGCAGCAAAGCTAGACAGTACAGCAATGAGCAGTTCTTC. Protein: CASSKARQYSNEQFF. Full variable domain (rest looked up from reference TRBV7-8 and TRBJ2-1): GAGVSQSPRYKVAKRGQDVALRCDPISGHVSLFWYQQALGQGPEFLTYFQNEAQLDKSGLPSDRFFAERPEGSVSTLKIQRTQQEDSAVYLCASSKARQYSNEQFFGPGTRLTVL.